Listed below are T cell receptor beta chains from one sample, sequenced in a study of long-term antiretroviral therapy in people with HIV. Generated by immunoSEQ multiplex PCR, the TCRdb table keeps only in-frame clones and is missing some. The sample has roughly 13,000 clones, around 77% seen once. Sequenced material: unsorted PBMCs, taken 1.3 years after starting antiretroviral therapy. All receptors come from a woman under 30 with HIV. CDR3s leave out the opening cysteine and the closing phenylalanine or tryptophan.

TRBV7-8	TRBJ2-7	ASSPLGAGGSEQY
TRBV7-9	TRBJ2-5	ASARGQETQY
TRBV5-5	TRBJ2-2	ASTLPGQVNTGELF
TRBV28	TRBJ2-3	ASLAGGGTDTQY
TRBV7-3	TRBJ1-1	ASSAQGAGNTEAF
TRBV11-3	TRBJ2-3	ASSSRTAPDTQY
TRBV6-6	TRBJ2-1	ASTQLGQGINEQF
TRBV18	TRBJ1-4	ASSMGQGREKLF
TRBV28	TRBJ2-5	ASSLVSSHQETQY
TRBV7-6	TRBJ2-3	ASSSSGSSTDTQY
TRBV5-1	TRBJ2-7	ASSLTGGDRDEQY
TRBV5-6	TRBJ1-2	ASSLEGQYGYT
TRBV9	TRBJ2-2	ASSATGLAGPTGELF
TRBV6-1	TRBJ1-6	ASRVRWALDSPLH
TRBV30	TRBJ2-2	AWAHMNTGELF
TRBV4-2	TRBJ1-4	ASSQAALATNEKLF